These 17 T cell receptor beta chains were all obtained from the same sample, sequenced in a study of vaccination and CD4 T cells after COVID-19. No antigens are known for them. Oncomine TCR Beta short-read sequencing was applied to DNA from cultured CD4+ T cells. TCRdb ran MiXCR on the PCR reads and lists one entry per CDR3 protein. Among roughly 20,000 distinct CDR3 sequences listed, 26% were seen once. The sample's treatment: approximately 10-day PBMC culture with coronavirus spike peptide pools or control peptides (ViraFEST assay). Material for sequencing was cultured CD4+ T cells from blood. These receptors all come from a human donor with COVID-19.

CDR3 sequence: CASTPVEPTDTQYF. In nucleotides, the CDR3 is TGCGCCAGCACTCCGGTGGAGCCCACAGATACGCAGTATTTT. The rearrangement joins TRBV10-2 to TRBJ2-3; D is ambiguous. V gave up 7 bases and J gave up 2 bases, with 13 bases separating them. The CDR3 spans 14 residues. Germline V lookup: CDR1 WSHSY, CDR2 SAAADI.

V usage is TRBV20-1 and J usage is TRBJ1-2; D is unresolved. Deletions cut 6 bases from V and 2 bases from J, with 13 bases between. From germline, CDR1 is DFQATT and CDR2 SNEGSKA (reference sequence). This CDR3 has 13 residues. The CDR3 DNA sequence: TGCAGTGCCCCTCCGGGTAAAAACTATGGCTACACCTTC. Protein sequence: CSAPPGKNYGYTF.

This clonotype is deemed medium-sized. The chain employs TRBV12-3 or TRBV12-4 and TRBJ1-5; a possible D gene is TRBD1 (6 bases). This CDR3 has 14 amino acids. V lost 5 bases to trimming and J lost 5 bases, with 13 bases between them. The DNA of the CDR3 is TGTGCCAGCAGTCCCAGGGGAGGGCATCAGCCCCAGCATTTT. Protein sequence: CASSPRGGHQPQHF.

The rearrangement joins TRBV11-2 to TRBJ1-1; no clear D gene. V lost 3 bases, J lost 1 base, and 9 bases lay in between. Germline loops: CDR1 SGHAT, CDR2 FQNNGV. This CDR3 is built from 14 residues. The CDR3 is CASSLGSQNTEAFF. The CDR3 DNA reads as TGTGCCAGCAGCTTGGGCAGTCAGAACACTGAAGCTTTCTTT.

The rearrangement links TRBV18 to TRBJ1-1, with 8 bases fitting TRBD1. With V trimmed by 5 bases and J by 3 bases, 2 bases remained unmatched. The germline gives CDR1 KGHSH, CDR2 LQKENI. The length of the CDR3 is 13 residues. In DNA, the CDR3 is TGTGCCAGCTCAACGACAGGGGACACTGAAGCTTTCTTT. The encoded protein is CASSTTGDTEAFF.

This clonotype showed up just once. The chain has TRBV3-1 and TRBJ2-5, with TRBD2 matching over 9 bases. This CDR3 is built from 14 residues. Per germline, CDR1 LGHDT and CDR2 YNNKEL (reference sequence). V was pared by 5 bases and J by 5 bases, with 6 bases of the junction left unmatched. CDR3 amino acids: CASSAGLAAETQYF. Written as DNA, the CDR3 is TGTGCCAGCAGCGCGGGACTAGCTGCGGAGACCCAGTACTTC.

This clonotype was seen a handful of times. This chain links TRBV7-2 with TRBJ1-1; D is unclear. CDR1 SGHTA and CDR2 FQGNSA come from the germline V gene. Trimming removed 4 bases from V and 0 bases from J, with 9 bases in between. The CDR3 runs 14 residues. As DNA, the CDR3 is TGTGCCAGCAGCTGGAGGATTATGAACACTGAAGCTTTCTTT. Amino acids: CASSWRIMNTEAFF.

The chain recombines TRBV7-2 with TRBJ1-2; D gene unclear. The CDR3 is 15 residues long. With 4 bases removed from V and 5 bases from J, the gap between germline ends came to 17 bases. Germline CDR1 and CDR2: SGHTA and FQGNSA. The CDR3: CASSSGPSLEYGYTF. The CDR3 DNA reads TGTGCCAGCAGCTCAGGACCGTCTTTAGAGTATGGCTACACCTTC.

This chain uses TRBV5-1 with TRBJ1-1; tentative D call: TRBD1 (6 bases). CDR1 and CDR2 from the germline V gene are SGHRS and YFSETQ. The CDR3 is 15 residues long. The V gene lost 0 bases and the J gene lost 1 base, with 10 bases spanning the gap. CDR3 sequence reads: CASSLGGGENTEAFF. In DNA, the CDR3 is TGCGCCAGCAGCTTGGGAGGGGGTGAGAACACTGAAGCTTTCTTT.

The chain couples TRBV7-8 to TRBJ1-5; 9 positions match TRBD1. The germline V gene has CDR1 SGHVS and CDR2 FQNEAQ. The CDR3 contains 16 residues. Trimming at V came to 5 bases and at J to 2 bases, leaving 7 bases not matched to a gene. CDR3 residues: CASSGWTGDGNQPQHF. The CDR3 DNA reads TGTGCCAGCAGCGGCTGGACAGGGGACGGCAATCAGCCCCAGCATTTT.

The CDR3 DNA is TGTGCCAGCAGTTACTCAGGCGAACCCTACGAGCAGTACTTC. This sequence encodes CASSYSGEPYEQYF. The chain is built from TRBV6-5 and TRBJ2-7; D uncertain. This CDR3 region has 14 residues. Trimming pared 0 bases from V and 2 bases from J, leaving 8 bases between. Germline loops: CDR1 MNHEY, CDR2 SVGAGI.

This clonotype was counted between two and nine times. The rearrangement joins TRBV12-3 or TRBV12-4 to TRBJ1-6; no definite D call. This CDR3 region has 12 residues. Trimming took 5 bases from V and 11 from J, leaving 10 bases between them. DNA for the CDR3: TGTGCCAGCAGTCCCATGGATCCACCCCTCCACTTT. Its translation is CASSPMDPPLHF.

J is TRBJ2-1 and V is TRBV4-3; D possibly uses TRBD1 or TRBD2 (5 bases each). The germline CDR1 and CDR2 sequences are LGHNA and YSLEER. The V gene lost 3 bases and the J gene lost 2 bases, with 5 bases spanning the gap. CDR3 length equals 13 residues. The CDR3 is CASSQGPYNEQFF. CDR3 nucleotide sequence: TGCGCCAGCAGCCAGGGACCCTACAATGAGCAGTTCTTC.

This clonotype showed up just a few times. The V call is TRBV6-1, the J call TRBJ2-7; D call uncertain. CDR3 length: 16 residues. Trimming cost V 7 bases and J 5 bases, with 24 bases left between them. The germline CDR1 and CDR2 sequences are MNHNS and SASEGT. The CDR3 is CASTPGSFVTKDEQYF. The CDR3 DNA follows: TGTGCCAGCACCCCCGGTTCTTTCGTGACAAAGGACGAGCAGTACTTC.

The V and J genes are TRBV29-1 and TRBJ1-1, with D maybe TRBD1 (5 bases). V was clipped by 6 bases and J by 5 bases, with 13 bases between them. The length of the CDR3 is 12 residues. Per the germline V gene, CDR1 is SQVTM and CDR2 is ANQGSEA. CDR3 DNA: TGCAGCGTCGCTTCAGGGAATACTGAAGCTTTCTTT. It yields the protein CSVASGNTEAFF. Filled out from reference TRBV29-1 and TRBJ1-1, the complete variable domain reads SAVISQKPSRDICQRGTSLTIQCQVDSQVTMMFWYRQQPGQSLTLIATANQGSEATYESGFVIDKFPISRPNLTFSTLTVSNMSPEDSSIYLCSVASGNTEAFFGQGTRLTVV.

The chain is built from TRBV9 and TRBJ1-1; weak D call: TRBD1 (5 bases). The V end was cut by 0 bases, the J end by 6 bases, with 12 bases between. The germline V gene has CDR1 SGDLS and CDR2 YYNGEE. The CDR3 is made up of 14 amino acids. This chain's CDR3 is CASSVVAGTAEAFF. The CDR3 DNA reads TGTGCCAGCAGCGTAGTTGCAGGGACCGCTGAAGCTTTCTTT.

V gene TRBV2 combines with J gene TRBJ1-1; the D gene is possibly TRBD1 (5 bases). This CDR3 is 13 amino acids long. The germline gives CDR1 SNHLY, CDR2 FYNNEI. The germline V and J ends were trimmed by 3 bases and 6 bases, with 11 bases remaining between them. CDR3 loop: CASSESGIAEAFF. The DNA of the CDR3 is TGTGCCAGCAGTGAGTCAGGGATCGCTGAAGCTTTCTTT.